This section outlines one T cell receptor (beta chain) sequence together with its context. Its specificity is unknown. This CDR3 spans 12 amino acids. CDR1 SGHDT and CDR2 YYEEEE come from the germline V gene. Between the trimmed V and J ends, which lost 4 bases and 12 bases, there was a span of 13 bases. This specimen comes from a study of T cell responses to AZD1222 COVID-19 vaccine. Study-wide results and limits: Unmutated variant regions are reportedly the target of nearly half of TCRs that are spike-specific.

This table comes from immunoSEQ multiplex PCR, and its TCRdb copy is limited to in-frame clones, with some not included. Here the sample spans about 110,000 clones, roughly 90% being singletons. This receptor was obtained from an adult in good health. Sample: peripheral blood, taken on day 0 of AZD1222 vaccination. The chain couples TRBV5-6 to TRBJ1-4; D is perhaps TRBD1 (5 bases). CDR3 loop: CASSPPGGELFF. The CDR3 DNA reads TGTGCCAGCAGCCCCCCCGGGGGTGAACTGTTTTTT.